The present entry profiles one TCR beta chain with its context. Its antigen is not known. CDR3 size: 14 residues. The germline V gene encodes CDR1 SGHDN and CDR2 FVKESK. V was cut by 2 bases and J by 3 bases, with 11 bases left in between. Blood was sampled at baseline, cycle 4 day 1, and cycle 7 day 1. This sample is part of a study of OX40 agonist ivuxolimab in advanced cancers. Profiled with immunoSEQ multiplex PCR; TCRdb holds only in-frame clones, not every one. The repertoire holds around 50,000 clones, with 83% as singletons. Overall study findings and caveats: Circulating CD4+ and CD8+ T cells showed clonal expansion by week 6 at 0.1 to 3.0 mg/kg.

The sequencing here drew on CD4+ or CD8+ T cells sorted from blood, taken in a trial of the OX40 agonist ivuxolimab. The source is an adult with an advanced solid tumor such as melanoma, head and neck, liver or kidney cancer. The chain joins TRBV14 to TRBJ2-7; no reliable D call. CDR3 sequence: CASSQWVGFYEQYF. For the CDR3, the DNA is TGTGCCAGCAGCCAATGGGTCGGATTCTACGAGCAGTACTTC.